These 21 T cell receptor beta chains were sequenced from one sample in a study of regulatory T cells in long-lasting Graves disease. Described time point: persistent/refractory GD, antithyroid drugs over 5 years with positive TRAb. Following extraction of RNA from PBMCs, that RNA was used to make the TCR library. The TCR beta library used iRepertoire HTBI primers with Arm-PCR amplification of CDR3. TCRdb recomputed calls from the multiplex PCR reads with MiXCR, one row per CDR3 protein. The sample lists hundreds of thousands of distinct CDR3 sequences, 22% occurring once. The sequences come from peripheral blood mononuclear cells (PBMCs), collected when the disease was refractory, from a patient treated with antithyroid drugs. The receptors derive from a female donor with Graves disease.

This clonotype has a handful of counts. A read error may be the cause here, since a much bigger clone is one base away. The genes are TRBV15 and TRBJ2-5; 10 bases align to TRBD1. CDR3 size: 15 residues. The germline V gene has CDR1 LNHNV and CDR2 YYDKDF (reference sequence). CDR3 DNA sequence: TGTGCCGCCAGCAGAGGACAGGGGGGAATGAAGACCCAGTACTTC. This sequence encodes CAASRGQGGMKTQYF.

The chain carries TRBV29-1 and TRBJ1-2; D ambiguous. CDR3 length: 14 amino acids. Trimming removed 4 bases at V and 1 base at J, with 13 bases between. Looked up from germline, CDR1 is SQVTM and CDR2 is ANQGSEA. The DNA for the CDR3 is TGCAGCGTTGTGAATCGGGAGAATAACTATGGCTACACCTTC. This encodes CSVVNRENNYGYTF.

The sample holds many counts of this clonotype. This chain joins TRBV6-1 and TRBJ1-2; tentative D call: TRBD1 (6 bases). Germline lookup yields CDR1 MNHNS and CDR2 SASEGT. V was trimmed by 8 bases and J by 7 bases, leaving 23 bases between them. This CDR3 comprises 15 residues. The DNA of the CDR3 is TGTGCCAGCGGCAAGTTCATTGGGAGGGGGACTGGCTACACCTTC. Protein: CASGKFIGRGTGYTF.

This clonotype appeared a few times. V and J are TRBV6-9 and TRBJ2-5; a weak D match, TRBD2 (5 bases). The germline V and J ends were trimmed by 4 bases and 13 bases, with 16 bases remaining between them. CDR1 MNHGY and CDR2 SVAAGI come from the germline V gene. The CDR3 is made up of 12 amino acids. The CDR3 sequence: CASSSRNGGLYF. CDR3 nucleotide sequence: TGTGCCAGCAGTTCCCGGAACGGCGGGTTGTACTTC.

The chain couples TRBV18 to TRBJ1-1, with D possibly being TRBD1 (5 bases). This CDR3 is built from 17 residues. Germline V gives CDR1 KGHSH, CDR2 LQKENI. Trimming left V 3 bases short and J 0 bases short, with 17 bases between. CDR3 sequence (DNA): TGTGCCAGCTCACCTGGGGCTCTATCCAGCGTGAACACTGAAGCTTTCTTT. It translates to CASSPGALSSVNTEAFF.

This clonotype was counted at least ten times. This chain joins TRBV6-2 or TRBV6-3 and TRBJ2-5; D not certain. Trimming removed 0 bases from V and 5 bases from J, with 10 bases in between. This CDR3 has 14 amino acids. The germline V gene has CDR1 MNHEY and CDR2 SVGEGT. The CDR3 spells CASSYSARGETQYF. CDR3 DNA sequence: TGTGCCAGCAGTTACTCCGCTCGTGGGGAGACCCAGTACTTC.

This clonotype occurred many times. The chain employs TRBV28 and TRBJ2-7; 11 nucleotides align to TRBD1. Trimming took 5 bases from V and 4 from J; bases not matched to a gene: 7. The CDR3 runs 15 residues. Germline CDR1 is MDHEN and CDR2 is SYDVKM. CDR3 DNA sequence: TGTGCCAGCAGTCCAAGGGACAGGGGGAGATACGAGCAGTACTTC. This translates into CASSPRDRGRYEQYF.

This chain links TRBV7-9 with TRBJ2-5; the match to TRBD1 covers 8 bases. Trimming took 7 bases from V and 3 from J; bases not matched to a gene: 4. Germline V gives CDR1 SEHNR, CDR2 FQNEAQ (reference sequence). This CDR3 is built from 13 residues. The CDR3 here is CASNGQGKETQYF. The CDR3 region has the DNA TGTGCCAGCAACGGACAGGGAAAAGAGACCCAGTACTTC.

This clonotype was counted at least ten times. J is TRBJ2-7 and V is TRBV6-1; 7 nucleotides match TRBD1. V lost 0 bases, J lost 5 bases, and 19 bases stayed unmatched. This CDR3 is built from 19 residues. CDR1 is MNHNS, CDR2 SASEGT, per germline. CDR3 sequence: CASSEARDRDTALLDEQYF. In DNA form, the CDR3 reads TGTGCCAGCAGTGAAGCACGGGACAGAGATACGGCTCTACTCGACGAGCAGTACTTC.

To note about this clonotype: A much larger clone sits a single nucleotide away, making a read error possible. The genes are TRBV7-2 and TRBJ2-1; possibly TRBD1 for D (5 bases). The length of the CDR3 is 14 residues. Looked up from germline, CDR1 is SGHTA and CDR2 is FQGNSA. For the CDR3, the DNA is TGTGCCGGCAGCCCAGGGATCTCTAACAATGAGCAGTTCTTC. Amino acid sequence: CAGSPGISNNEQFF.

This clonotype was recorded many times. The chain uses TRBV7-3 and TRBJ1-6, with D tentatively TRBD1 (6 bases). This CDR3 contains 14 residues. V was trimmed by 2 bases and J by 10 bases, leaving 12 bases between them. Germline V CDR1 and CDR2: SGHTA, FQGTGA. The CDR3 nucleotides are TGTGCCAGCAGCTTAGATACAGGGCACTCACCCCTCCACTTT. Translation: CASSLDTGHSPLHF.

J is TRBJ1-3 and V is TRBV6-5; D not resolved. V was trimmed by 0 bases and J by 0 bases, leaving 18 bases between them. Germline-derived CDR1 and CDR2 are MNHEY and SVGAGI. CDR3 size: 19 residues. The CDR3, as DNA: TGTGCCAGCAGTTACTCAACTTTTGTGGACTTCTTCTCTGGAAACACCATATATTTT. This sequence encodes CASSYSTFVDFFSGNTIYF.

The genes are TRBV5-5 and TRBJ2-2, with 10 bases lining up with TRBD2. The CDR3 extends over 15 amino acids. Germline V lookup: CDR1 SGHKS, CDR2 YYEKEE (reference sequence). With 5 bases clipped from V and 7 bases from J, the junction kept 8 bases outside the gene matches. This chain's CDR3 is CASRSGGARNGELFF. CDR3 coding DNA: TGTGCCAGCAGAAGCGGGGGGGCCAGGAACGGGGAGCTGTTTTTT.

At least ten counts were recorded for this clonotype. The rearrangement links TRBV12-3 or TRBV12-4 to TRBJ1-1; D is unresolved. The CDR3 totals 13 residues. The V gene lost 7 bases and the J gene lost 0 bases, with 9 bases spanning the gap. The CDR3 DNA reads as TGTGCCAGCAACTCCGACATGAACACTGAAGCTTTCTTT. Its translation: CASNSDMNTEAFF.

This clonotype turned up a few times. The gene calls are TRBV7-9 and TRBJ1-4; D might be TRBD1 (5 bases). The germline CDR1 and CDR2 sequences are SEHNR and FQNEAQ (reference sequence). V shed 4 bases and J shed 3 bases, with 9 bases lying between them. The CDR3 is 14 amino acids. The CDR3 DNA reads as TGTGCCAGCAGCTCGACAGATTCTAATGAAAAACTGTTTTTT. This sequence encodes CASSSTDSNEKLFF.

Only a few counts were recorded for this clonotype. In nucleotides, the CDR3 is TGTGCCAGCCACCAAAGGACTGGAAACACCATATATTTT. This gives the protein CASHQRTGNTIYF. The V call is TRBV18, the J call TRBJ1-3; D is ambiguous. This CDR3 region has 13 residues. The ends were cut back, 8 bases at V and 2 bases at J, with 10 bases in the middle. Germline V gives CDR1 KGHSH, CDR2 LQKENI.

The chain is built from TRBV27 and TRBJ1-5, with D hard to call. Trimming took off 3 bases at V and 6 bases at J, with 12 bases between the two ends. The V gene's germline CDR1 is MNHEY and CDR2 SMNVEV (reference sequence). The CDR3 is made up of 14 amino acids. The CDR3 nucleotides read TGTGCCAGCAGTTTCGGAGCTGGTGGTCAGCCCCAGCATTTT. The encoded protein is CASSFGAGGQPQHF.

The chain has TRBV6-2 or TRBV6-3 and TRBJ2-5; 8 bases align to TRBD2. Germline CDR1 reads MNHEY; CDR2 reads SVGEGT. This CDR3 is built from 15 residues. J lost 6 bases, V lost 6 bases, and 12 bases had no gene match. The CDR3 DNA is TGTGCCAGCAGCCAAACCAAGAGCGGGAGACAGACCCAGTACTTC. This gives the protein CASSQTKSGRQTQYF.

This clonotype was detected a few times. The gene calls are TRBV28 and TRBJ2-3, with D possibly TRBD1 on 5 matching bases. Germline V gives CDR1 MDHEN, CDR2 SYDVKM. The V end was cut by 2 bases, the J end by 0 bases, with 12 bases between. CDR3 size: 16 residues. CDR3 bases: TGTGCCAGCAGTTTAGCAGGGAACCCTAGCACAGATACGCAGTATTTT. Residues: CASSLAGNPSTDTQYF.

In its sample, this clonotype was seen many times. The genes are TRBV20-1 and TRBJ2-5; possible D gene TRBD1, 6 bases. The CDR3 is made up of 13 amino acids. Germline CDR1 is DFQATT and CDR2 is SNEGSKA (reference sequence). V lost 5 bases and J lost 5, with 15 bases in between. Here the CDR3 reads CSAPGPQGETQYF. The DNA for the CDR3 is TGCAGTGCTCCGGGACCGCAGGGGGAGACCCAGTACTTC.

The chain employs TRBV5-1 and TRBJ2-1, with 11 bases matching TRBD1. V shed 3 bases, J shed 8 bases, and the junction held 4 bases outside the gene matches. This CDR3 comprises 14 residues. Germline V gene lookup returns CDR1 SGHRS and CDR2 YFSETQ. In DNA, the CDR3 is TGCGCCAGCAGCTGGACAGGGGGCAAGGATGAGCAGTTCTTC. Translating gives CASSWTGGKDEQFF.